This T cell receptor (beta chain) comes out of a study of shared clonotypes between healthy human individuals. General study results and limits: Specimens sampled were limited to blood, with tissue repertoires likely differing.

CDR1 is SGHNT and CDR2 is YENEEA in the germline V gene. This CDR3 contains 14 residues. V was shortened by 5 bases and J by 1 base, with 10 bases between the two germline ends. Each of the donors was a healthy adult who was HIV-negative and had not had a recent acute infection or vaccination. A deep-level run was used for the assay. Using immunoSEQ multiplex PCR, the repertoire was profiled, and TCRdb retains in-frame clones only, with some absent. The sample has about 380,000 clones, 90% to 97% seen once; the top ten hold 0.32%. As concerns this clone: Its antigen is not identified.

What was sequenced was memory CD8+ T cells sorted from blood. This sample's subset: CD45RO+ cells pooled with CCR7-negative TemRA cells. The TCR was taken from a man between 25 and 39 years old in good health. The chain joins TRBV11-3 to TRBJ2-3; the D is unclear. This chain's CDR3 is CASSPKGRTDTQYF. The CDR3 DNA is TGTGCCAGCAGCCCCAAGGGTCGCACAGATACGCAGTATTTT.